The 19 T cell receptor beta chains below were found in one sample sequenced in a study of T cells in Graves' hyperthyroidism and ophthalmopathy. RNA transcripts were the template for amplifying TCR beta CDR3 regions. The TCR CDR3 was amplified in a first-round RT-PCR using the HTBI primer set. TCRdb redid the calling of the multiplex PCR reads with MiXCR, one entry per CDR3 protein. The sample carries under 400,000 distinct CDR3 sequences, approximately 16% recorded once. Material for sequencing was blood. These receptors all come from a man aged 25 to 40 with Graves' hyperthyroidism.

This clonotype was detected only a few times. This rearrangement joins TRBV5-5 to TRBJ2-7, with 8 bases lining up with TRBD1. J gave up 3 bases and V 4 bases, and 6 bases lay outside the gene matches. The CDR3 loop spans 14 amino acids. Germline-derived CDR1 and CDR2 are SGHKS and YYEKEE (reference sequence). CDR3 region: CASSGGQAVYEQYF. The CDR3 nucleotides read TGTGCCAGCAGCGGGGGACAGGCGGTCTACGAGCAGTACTTC.

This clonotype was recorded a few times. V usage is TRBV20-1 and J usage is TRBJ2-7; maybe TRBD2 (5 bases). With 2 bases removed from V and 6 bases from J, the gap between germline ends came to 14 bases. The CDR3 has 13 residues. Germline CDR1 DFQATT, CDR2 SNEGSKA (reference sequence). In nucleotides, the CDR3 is TGCAGTGCTAGAAGTGCGGGTTCGGGCGAGCAGTACTTC. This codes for CSARSAGSGEQYF.

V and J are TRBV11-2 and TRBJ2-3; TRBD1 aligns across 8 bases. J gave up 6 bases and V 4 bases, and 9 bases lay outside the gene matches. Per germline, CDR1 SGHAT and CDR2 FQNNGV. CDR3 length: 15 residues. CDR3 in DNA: TGTGCCAGCAGCTCTCTCAGGGGGCGTGGGGATACGCAGTATTTT. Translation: CASSSLRGRGDTQYF.

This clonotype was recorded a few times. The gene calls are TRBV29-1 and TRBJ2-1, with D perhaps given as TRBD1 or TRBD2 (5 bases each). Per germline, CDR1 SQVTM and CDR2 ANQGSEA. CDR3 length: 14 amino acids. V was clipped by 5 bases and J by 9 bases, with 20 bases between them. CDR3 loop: CSVNRARGVGEQFF. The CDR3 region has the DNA TGCAGCGTTAACCGGGCTAGAGGGGTGGGTGAGCAGTTCTTC.

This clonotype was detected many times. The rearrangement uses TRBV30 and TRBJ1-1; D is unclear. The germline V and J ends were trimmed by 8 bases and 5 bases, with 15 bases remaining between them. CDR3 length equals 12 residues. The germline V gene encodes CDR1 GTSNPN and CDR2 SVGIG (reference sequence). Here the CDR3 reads CALIGVETEAFF. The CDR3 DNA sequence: TGTGCCCTAATCGGGGTAGAGACTGAAGCTTTCTTT.

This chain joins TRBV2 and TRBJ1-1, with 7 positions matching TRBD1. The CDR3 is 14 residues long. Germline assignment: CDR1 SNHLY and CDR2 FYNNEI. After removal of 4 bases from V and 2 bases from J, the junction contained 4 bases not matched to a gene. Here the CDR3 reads CASSVGTVNTEAFF. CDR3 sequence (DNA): TGTGCCAGCAGTGTCGGGACAGTTAACACTGAAGCTTTCTTT.

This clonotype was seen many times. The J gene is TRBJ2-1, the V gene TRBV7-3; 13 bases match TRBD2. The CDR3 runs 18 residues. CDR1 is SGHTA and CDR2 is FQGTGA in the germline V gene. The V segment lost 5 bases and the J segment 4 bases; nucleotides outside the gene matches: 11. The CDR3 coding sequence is TGTGCCAGCAGCCGACAGGGGACTAGCGGGGACCCTTACAATGAGCAGTTCTTC. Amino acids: CASSRQGTSGDPYNEQFF.

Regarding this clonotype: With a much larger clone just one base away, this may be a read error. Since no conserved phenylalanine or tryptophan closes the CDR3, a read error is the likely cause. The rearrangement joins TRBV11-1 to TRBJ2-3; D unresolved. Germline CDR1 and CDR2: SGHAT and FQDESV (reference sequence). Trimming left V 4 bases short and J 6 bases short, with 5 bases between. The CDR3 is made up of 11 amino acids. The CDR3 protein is CASSSLDTQYL. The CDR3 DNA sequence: TGTGCCAGCAGCTCTCTGGATACGCAGTATCTT.

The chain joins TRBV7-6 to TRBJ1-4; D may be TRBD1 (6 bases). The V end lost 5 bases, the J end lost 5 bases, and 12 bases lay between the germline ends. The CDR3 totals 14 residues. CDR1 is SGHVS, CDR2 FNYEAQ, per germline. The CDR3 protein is CASSPWTANEKLFF. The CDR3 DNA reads TGTGCCAGCAGCCCGTGGACAGCGAATGAAAAACTGTTTTTT.

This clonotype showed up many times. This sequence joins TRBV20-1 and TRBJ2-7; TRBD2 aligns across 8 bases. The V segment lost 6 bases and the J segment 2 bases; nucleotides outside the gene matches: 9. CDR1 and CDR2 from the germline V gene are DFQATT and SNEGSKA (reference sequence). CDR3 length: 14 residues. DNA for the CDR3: TGCAGTGCAGCCCGAAGAGCGGGGGCCTACGAGCAGTACTTC. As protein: CSAARRAGAYEQYF.

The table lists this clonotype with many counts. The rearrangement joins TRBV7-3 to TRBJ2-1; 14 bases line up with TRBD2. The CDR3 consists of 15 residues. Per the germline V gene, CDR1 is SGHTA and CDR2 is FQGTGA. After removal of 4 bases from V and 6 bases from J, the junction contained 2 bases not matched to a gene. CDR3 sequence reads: CASSSGTSGGNEQFF. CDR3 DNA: TGTGCCAGCAGCTCCGGGACTAGCGGGGGCAATGAGCAGTTCTTC.

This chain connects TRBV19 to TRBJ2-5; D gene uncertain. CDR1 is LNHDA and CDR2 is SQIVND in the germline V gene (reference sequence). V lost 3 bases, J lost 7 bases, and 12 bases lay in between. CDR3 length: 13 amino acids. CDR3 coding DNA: TGTGCCAGTAGTATTGGGCTGGATGTGACCCAGTACTTC. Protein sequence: CASSIGLDVTQYF. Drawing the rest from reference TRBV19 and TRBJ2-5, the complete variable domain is DGGITQSPKYLFRKEGQNVTLSCEQNLNHDAMYWYRQDPGQGLRLIYYSQIVNDFQKGDIAEGYSVSREKKESFPLTVTSAQKNPTAFYLCASSIGLDVTQYFGPGTRLLVL.

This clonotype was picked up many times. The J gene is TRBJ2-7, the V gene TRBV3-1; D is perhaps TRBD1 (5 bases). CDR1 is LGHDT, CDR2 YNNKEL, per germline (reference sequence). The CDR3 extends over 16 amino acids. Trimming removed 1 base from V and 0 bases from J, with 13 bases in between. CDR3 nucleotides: TGTGCCAGCAGCCAAGCCTCCTCGACAGCCTCCTACGAGCAGTACTTC. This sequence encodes CASSQASSTASYEQYF.

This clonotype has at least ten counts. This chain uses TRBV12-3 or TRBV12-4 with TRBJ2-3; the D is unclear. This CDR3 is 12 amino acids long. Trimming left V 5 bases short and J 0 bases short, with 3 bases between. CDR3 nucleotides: TGTGCCAGCAGTGACAGCACAGATACGCAGTATTTT. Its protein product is CASSDSTDTQYF.

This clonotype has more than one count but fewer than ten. Here the CDR3 reads CASSSALGVLETQYF. The CDR3 DNA sequence: TGTGCCAGCAGCTCTGCGTTGGGCGTGCTCGAGACCCAGTACTTC. The chain recombines TRBV7-2 with TRBJ2-5, with D hard to call. Germline V gene data show CDR1 as SGHTA and CDR2 as FQGNSA. This CDR3 has 15 residues. Trimming removed 4 bases at V and 5 bases at J, with 17 bases between.

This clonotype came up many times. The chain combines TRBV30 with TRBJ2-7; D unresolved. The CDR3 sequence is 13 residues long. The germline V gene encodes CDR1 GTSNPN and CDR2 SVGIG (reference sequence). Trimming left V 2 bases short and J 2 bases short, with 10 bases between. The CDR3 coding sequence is TGTGCCTGGAGTAGTGGAGTGACCTACGAGCAGTACTTC. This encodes CAWSSGVTYEQYF.

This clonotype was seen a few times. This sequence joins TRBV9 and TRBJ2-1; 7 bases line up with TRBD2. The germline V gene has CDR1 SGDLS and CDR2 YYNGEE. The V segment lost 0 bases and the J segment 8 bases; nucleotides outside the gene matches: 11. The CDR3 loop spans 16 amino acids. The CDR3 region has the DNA TGTGCCAGCAGCGTAGTAGTTGGAGCGGGATTGTATGAGCAGTTCTTC. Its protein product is CASSVVVGAGLYEQFF. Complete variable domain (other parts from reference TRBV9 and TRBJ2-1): DSGVTQTPKHLITATGQRVTLRCSPRSGDLSVYWYQQSLDQGLQFLIQYYNGEERAKGNILERFSAQQFPDLHSELNLSSLELGDSALYFCASSVVVGAGLYEQFFGPGTRLTVL.

The CDR3 reads CASSFLVSGANTGELFF. The CDR3 DNA sequence: TGCGCCAGCAGTTTCCTCGTGTCGGGGGCTAACACCGGGGAGCTGTTTTTT. The rearrangement uses TRBV5-1 and TRBJ2-2, with D possibly being TRBD1 or TRBD2 (6 bases each). Per the germline V gene, CDR1 is SGHRS and CDR2 is YFSETQ. Trimming shortened V by 5 bases and J by 2 bases, and 19 bases separated the two germline ends. The CDR3 is 17 residues long.

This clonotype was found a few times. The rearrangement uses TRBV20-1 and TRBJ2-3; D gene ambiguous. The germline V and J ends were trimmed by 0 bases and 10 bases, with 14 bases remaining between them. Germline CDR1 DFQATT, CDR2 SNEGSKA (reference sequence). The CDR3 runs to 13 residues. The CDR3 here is CSARDLVVAAQYF. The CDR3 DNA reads TGCAGTGCTAGAGATCTCGTAGTAGCTGCGCAGTATTTT.